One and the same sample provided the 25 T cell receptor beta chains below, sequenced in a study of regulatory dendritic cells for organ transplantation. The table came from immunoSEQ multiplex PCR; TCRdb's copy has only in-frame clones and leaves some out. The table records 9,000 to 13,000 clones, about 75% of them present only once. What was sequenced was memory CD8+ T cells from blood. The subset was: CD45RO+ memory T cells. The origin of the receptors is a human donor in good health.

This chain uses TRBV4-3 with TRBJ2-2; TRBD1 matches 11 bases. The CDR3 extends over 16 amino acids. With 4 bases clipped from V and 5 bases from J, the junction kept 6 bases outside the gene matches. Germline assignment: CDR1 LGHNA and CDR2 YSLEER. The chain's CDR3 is CASSPVWDRGTGELFF. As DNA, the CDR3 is TGCGCCAGCAGCCCCGTCTGGGACAGGGGGACCGGGGAGCTGTTTTTT.

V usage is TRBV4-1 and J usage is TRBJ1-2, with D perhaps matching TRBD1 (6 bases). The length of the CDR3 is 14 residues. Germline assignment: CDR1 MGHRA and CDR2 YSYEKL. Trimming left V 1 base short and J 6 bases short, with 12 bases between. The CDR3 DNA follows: TGCGCCAGCAGCCAAGTCCAAGGGGGAAATGGCTACACCTTC. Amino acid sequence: CASSQVQGGNGYTF.

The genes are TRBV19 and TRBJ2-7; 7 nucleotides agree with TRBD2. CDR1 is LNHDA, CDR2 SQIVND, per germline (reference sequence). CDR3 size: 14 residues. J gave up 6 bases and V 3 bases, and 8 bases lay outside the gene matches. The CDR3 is CASSIPGLVSEQYF. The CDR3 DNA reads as TGTGCCAGTAGTATCCCCGGACTAGTAAGCGAGCAGTACTTC.

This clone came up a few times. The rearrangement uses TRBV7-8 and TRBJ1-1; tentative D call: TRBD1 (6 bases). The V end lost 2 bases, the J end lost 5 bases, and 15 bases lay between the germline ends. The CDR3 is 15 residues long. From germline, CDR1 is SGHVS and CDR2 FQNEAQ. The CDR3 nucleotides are TGTGCCAGCAGCTTATATCTGAAGGGGGGGACTGAAGCTTTCTTT. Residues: CASSLYLKGGTEAFF. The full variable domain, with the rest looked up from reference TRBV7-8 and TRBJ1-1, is GAGVSQSPRYKVAKRGQDVALRCDPISGHVSLFWYQQALGQGPEFLTYFQNEAQLDKSGLPSDRFFAERPEGSVSTLKIQRTQQEDSAVYLCASSLYLKGGTEAFFGQGTRLTVV.

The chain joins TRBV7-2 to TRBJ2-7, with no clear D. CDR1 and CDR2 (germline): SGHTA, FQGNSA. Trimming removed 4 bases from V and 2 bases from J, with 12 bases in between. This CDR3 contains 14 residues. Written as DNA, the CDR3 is TGTGCCAGCAGCTCGGAGAGTTTTACCTACGAGCAGTACTTC. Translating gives CASSSESFTYEQYF.

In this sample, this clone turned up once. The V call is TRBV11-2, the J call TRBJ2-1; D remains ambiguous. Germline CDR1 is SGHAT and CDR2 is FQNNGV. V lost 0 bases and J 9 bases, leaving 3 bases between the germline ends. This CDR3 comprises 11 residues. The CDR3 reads CASSLEGEQFF. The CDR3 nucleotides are TGTGCCAGCAGCTTAGAGGGTGAGCAGTTCTTC. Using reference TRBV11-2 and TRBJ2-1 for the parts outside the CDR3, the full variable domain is EAGVAQSPRYKIIEKRQSVAFWCNPISGHATLYWYQQILGQGPKLLIQFQNNGVVDDSQLPKDRFSAERLKGVDSTLKIQPAKLEDSAVYLCASSLEGEQFFGPGTRLTVL.

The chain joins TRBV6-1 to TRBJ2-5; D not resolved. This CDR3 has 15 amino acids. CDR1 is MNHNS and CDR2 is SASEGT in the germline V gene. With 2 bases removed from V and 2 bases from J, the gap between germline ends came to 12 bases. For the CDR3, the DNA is TGTGCCAGCAGTGAAAAGAGTGGGGATCAAGAGACCCAGTACTTC. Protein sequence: CASSEKSGDQETQYF.

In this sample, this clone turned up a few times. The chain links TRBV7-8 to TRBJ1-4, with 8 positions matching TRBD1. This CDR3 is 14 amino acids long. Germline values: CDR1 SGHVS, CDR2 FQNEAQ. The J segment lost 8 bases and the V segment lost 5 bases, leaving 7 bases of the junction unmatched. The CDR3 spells CASSPGQGLEKLFF. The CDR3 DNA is TGTGCCAGCAGCCCCGGACAGGGCTTGGAAAAACTGTTTTTT.

CDR3 loop: CATSRSRDVREQYF. In DNA, the CDR3 is TGTGCCACCAGCAGATCCCGGGACGTCCGGGAGCAGTACTTC. J is TRBJ2-7 and V is TRBV15, with D perhaps assigned TRBD1 or TRBD2 (5 bases each). V lost 2 bases, J lost 7 bases, and 15 bases lay in between. Germline V gene data show CDR1 as LNHNV and CDR2 as YYDKDF (reference sequence). The CDR3 contains 14 residues.

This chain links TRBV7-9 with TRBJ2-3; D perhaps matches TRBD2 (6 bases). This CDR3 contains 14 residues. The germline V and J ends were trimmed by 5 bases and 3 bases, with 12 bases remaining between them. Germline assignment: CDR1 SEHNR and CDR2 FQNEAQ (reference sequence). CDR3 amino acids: CASSRRDQTDTQYF. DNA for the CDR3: TGTGCCAGCAGCCGGAGGGACCAAACAGATACGCAGTATTTT.

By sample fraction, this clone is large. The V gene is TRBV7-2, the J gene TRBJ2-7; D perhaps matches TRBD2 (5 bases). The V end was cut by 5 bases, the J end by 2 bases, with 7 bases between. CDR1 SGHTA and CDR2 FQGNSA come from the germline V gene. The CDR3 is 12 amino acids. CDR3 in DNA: TGTGCCAGCAGCCGGCGGGCCTACGAGCAGTACTTC. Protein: CASSRRAYEQYF.

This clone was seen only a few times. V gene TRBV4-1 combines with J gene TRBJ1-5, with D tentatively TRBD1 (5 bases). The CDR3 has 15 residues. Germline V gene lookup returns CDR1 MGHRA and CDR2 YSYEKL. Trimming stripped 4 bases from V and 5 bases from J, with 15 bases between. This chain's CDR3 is CASSRGITGDQPQHF. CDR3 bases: TGCGCCAGCAGCCGGGGAATCACAGGCGATCAGCCCCAGCATTTT.

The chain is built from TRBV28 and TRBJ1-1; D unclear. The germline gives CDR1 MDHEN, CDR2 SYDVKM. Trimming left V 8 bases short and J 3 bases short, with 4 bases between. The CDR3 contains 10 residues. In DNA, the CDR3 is TGTGCCAGCCGGGACACTGAAGCTTTCTTT. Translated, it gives CASRDTEAFF.

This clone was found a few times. The CDR3, as DNA: TGTGCCACCAGCCCAACCGGGGGCAGAACAGATACGCAGTATTTT. Residues: CATSPTGGRTDTQYF. The J gene is TRBJ2-3, the V gene TRBV15; TRBD1 or TRBD2 may be the D gene (6 bases each). Germline V gives CDR1 LNHNV, CDR2 YYDKDF (reference sequence). Between the trimmed V and J ends, which lost 5 bases and 3 bases, there was a span of 15 bases. The CDR3 sequence is 15 residues long. Together with reference TRBV15 and TRBJ2-3, the CDR3 gives the full variable domain: DAMVIQNPRYQVTQFGKPVTLSCSQTLNHNVMYWYQQKSSQAPKLLFHYYDKDFNNEADTPDNFQSRRPNTSFCFLDIRSPGLGDTAMYLCATSPTGGRTDTQYFGPGTRLTVL.

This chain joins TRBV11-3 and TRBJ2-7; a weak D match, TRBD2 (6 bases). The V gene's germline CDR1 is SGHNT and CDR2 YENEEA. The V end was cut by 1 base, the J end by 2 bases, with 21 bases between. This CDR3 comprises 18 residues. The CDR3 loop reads CASSLAVGAEDYTYEQYF. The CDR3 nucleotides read TGTGCCAGCAGCTTAGCTGTGGGCGCGGAGGACTACACCTACGAGCAGTACTTC.

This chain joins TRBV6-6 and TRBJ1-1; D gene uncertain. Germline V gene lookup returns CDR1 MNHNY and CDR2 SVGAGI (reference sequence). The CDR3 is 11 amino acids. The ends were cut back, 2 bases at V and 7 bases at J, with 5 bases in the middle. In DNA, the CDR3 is TGTGCCAGCAGTTACCCATTTGAAGCTTTCTTT. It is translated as CASSYPFEAFF.

The CDR3 is CASSFAGPMTYSNQPQHF. CDR3 nucleotide sequence: TGTGCCAGCAGTTTTGCGGGACCGATGACTTATAGCAATCAGCCCCAGCATTTT. This sequence joins TRBV28 and TRBJ1-5; possibly TRBD1 for D (5 bases). Germline-derived CDR1 and CDR2 are MDHEN and SYDVKM. CDR3 size: 18 residues. V was clipped by 3 bases and J by 0 bases, with 18 bases between them. Drawing the rest from reference TRBV28 and TRBJ1-5, the complete variable domain is DVKVTQSSRYLVKRTGEKVFLECVQDMDHENMFWYRQDPGLGLRLIYFSYDVKMKEKGDIPEGYSVSREKKERFSLILESASTNQTSMYLCASSFAGPMTYSNQPQHFGDGTRLSIL.

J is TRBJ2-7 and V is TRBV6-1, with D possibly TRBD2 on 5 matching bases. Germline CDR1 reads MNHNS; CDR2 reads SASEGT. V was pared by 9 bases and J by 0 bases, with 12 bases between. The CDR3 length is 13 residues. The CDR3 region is CASSDGSSYEQYF. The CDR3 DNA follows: TGTGCCAGTTCAGATGGGAGCTCCTACGAGCAGTACTTC.

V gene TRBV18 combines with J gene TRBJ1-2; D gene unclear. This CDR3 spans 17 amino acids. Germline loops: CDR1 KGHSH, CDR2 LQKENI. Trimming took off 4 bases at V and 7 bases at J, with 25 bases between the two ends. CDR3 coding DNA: TGTGCCAGCTCACAAGCGCGTATGGGTGGGTCCTTAAGTGGCTACACCTTC. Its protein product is CASSQARMGGSLSGYTF.

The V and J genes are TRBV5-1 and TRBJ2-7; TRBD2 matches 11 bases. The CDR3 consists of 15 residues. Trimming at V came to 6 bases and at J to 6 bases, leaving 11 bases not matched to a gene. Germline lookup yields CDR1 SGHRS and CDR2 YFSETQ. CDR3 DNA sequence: TGCGCCAGCACCGCCAGACTAGCGGGACTCTCCGAGCAGTACTTC. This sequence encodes CASTARLAGLSEQYF.

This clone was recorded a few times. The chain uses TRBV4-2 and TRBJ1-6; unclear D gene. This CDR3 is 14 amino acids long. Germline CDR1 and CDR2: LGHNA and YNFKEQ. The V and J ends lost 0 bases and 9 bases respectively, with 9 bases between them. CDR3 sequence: CASSQEEESSPLHF. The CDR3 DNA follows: TGTGCCAGCAGCCAAGAGGAGGAGAGTTCACCCCTCCACTTT.

In DNA, the CDR3 is TGTGCCAGCAGTTTAAGCGGGCCGTTGTGGTTGCTCCACGAGCAGTACTTC. Translation gives CASSLSGPLWLLHEQYF. This sequence joins TRBV27 and TRBJ2-7, with D possibly being TRBD2 (6 bases). V lost 2 bases and J 5 bases, leaving 22 bases between the germline ends. Germline values: CDR1 MNHEY, CDR2 SMNVEV (reference sequence). The CDR3 is made up of 17 amino acids.

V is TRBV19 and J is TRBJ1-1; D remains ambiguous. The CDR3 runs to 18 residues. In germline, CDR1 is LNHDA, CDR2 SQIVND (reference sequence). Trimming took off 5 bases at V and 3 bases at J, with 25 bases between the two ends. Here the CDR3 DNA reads TGTGCCAGTAGTCCTCTGGGCGGAGTTGCGGTCTTTCACACTGAAGCTTTCTTT. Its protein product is CASSPLGGVAVFHTEAFF.

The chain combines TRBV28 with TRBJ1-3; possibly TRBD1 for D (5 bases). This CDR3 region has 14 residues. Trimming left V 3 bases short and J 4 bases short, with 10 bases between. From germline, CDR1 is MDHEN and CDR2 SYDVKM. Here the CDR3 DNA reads TGTGCCAGCAGTTTGTTAAGGGACGGAAACACCATATATTTT. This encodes CASSLLRDGNTIYF. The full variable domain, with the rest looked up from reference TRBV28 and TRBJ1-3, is DVKVTQSSRYLVKRTGEKVFLECVQDMDHENMFWYRQDPGLGLRLIYFSYDVKMKEKGDIPEGYSVSREKKERFSLILESASTNQTSMYLCASSLLRDGNTIYFGEGSWLTVV.

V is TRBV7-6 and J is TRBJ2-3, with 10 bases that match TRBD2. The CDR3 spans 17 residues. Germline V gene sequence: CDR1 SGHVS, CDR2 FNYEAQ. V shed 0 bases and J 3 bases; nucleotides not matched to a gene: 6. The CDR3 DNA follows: TGTGCCAGCAGCTTAGCGGGGCTAGCGGGGGTTACAGATACGCAGTATTTT. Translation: CASSLAGLAGVTDTQYF. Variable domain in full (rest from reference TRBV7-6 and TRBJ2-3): GAGVSQSPRYKVTKRGQDVALRCDPISGHVSLYWYRQALGQGPEFLTYFNYEAQQDKSGLPNDRFSAERPEGSISTLTIQRTEQRDSAMYRCASSLAGLAGVTDTQYFGPGTRLTVL.